Given below is one T cell receptor beta chain in context. Germline V CDR1 and CDR2: SGHAT, FQNNGV. With 3 bases clipped from V and 4 bases from J, the junction kept 5 bases outside the gene matches. This CDR3 is 14 amino acids long. Clones were sequenced by immunoSEQ multiplex PCR, and TCRdb holds only the in-frame ones, with some missing. Among 45,000 to 60,000 clones, over 85% were seen once, and the ten largest hold approximately 11%. The TCR was taken from a man between 40 and 49 years old with rheumatoid arthritis. The sequenced material came from PBMCs. The chain uses TRBV11-2 and TRBJ2-7; the match to TRBD1 covers 8 bases. Written as DNA, the CDR3 is TGTGCCAGCAGCTTTCCAGGGGGCCGGTACGAGCAGTACTTC. It specifies CASSFPGGRYEQYF.